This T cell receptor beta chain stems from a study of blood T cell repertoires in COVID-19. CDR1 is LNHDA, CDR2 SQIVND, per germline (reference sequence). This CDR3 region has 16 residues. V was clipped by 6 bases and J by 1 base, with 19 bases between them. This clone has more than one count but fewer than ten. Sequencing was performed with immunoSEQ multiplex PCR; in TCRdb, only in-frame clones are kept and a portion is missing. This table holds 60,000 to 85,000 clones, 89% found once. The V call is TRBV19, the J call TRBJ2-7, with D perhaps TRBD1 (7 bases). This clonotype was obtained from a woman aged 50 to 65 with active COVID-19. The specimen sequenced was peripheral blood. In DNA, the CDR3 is TGTGCCAGTAGCCCCCGTCGACAGGGAGGATCCTACGAGCAGTACTTC. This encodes CASSPRRQGGSYEQYF.